A single sample gave rise to the 26 T cell receptor beta chains below, sequenced in a study of molecular identifiers for immune sequencing clone quantification. One entry per CDR3 protein, called by TCRdb with MiXCR from the PCR reads. The table includes approximately 320,000 distinct CDR3 sequences, over 20% detected once. The sample comprised naive CD8+ T cells from blood, with Jurkat cell RNA spiked in. The subset: FACS-sorted CD8+CD4-CCR7+CD45RA+ naive T cells. These receptors came from a human donor in good health. Some libraries in this study had Jurkat cell RNA spiked in.

This sequence joins TRBV5-6 and TRBJ1-1; TRBD1 matches 7 bases. CDR3 size: 17 residues. J lost 0 bases, V lost 0 bases, and 8 bases had no gene match. In germline, CDR1 is SGHDT, CDR2 YYEEEE. In nucleotides, the CDR3 is TGTGCCAGCAGCTTGGTCGGGGACAGTACTTTGAACACTGAAGCTTTCTTT. It translates to CASSLVGDSTLNTEAFF.

This clonotype was seen a few times. The DNA of the CDR3 is TGCAGTGCTAGAGAGCTGGGAACCGATGAGCAGTTCTTC. Protein product: CSARELGTDEQFF. The chain carries TRBV20-1 and TRBJ2-1; D uncertain. CDR3 length: 13 amino acids. Germline-derived CDR1 and CDR2 are DFQATT and SNEGSKA (reference sequence). V was trimmed by 0 bases and J by 8 bases, leaving 11 bases between them.

This clonotype was counted ten times or more. The rearrangement joins TRBV7-2 to TRBJ1-1; no firm D call. This CDR3 region has 15 residues. Germline V CDR1 and CDR2: SGHTA, FQGNSA. V was cut by 5 bases and J by 1 base, with 14 bases left in between. The CDR3 DNA sequence: TGTGCCAGCAGCCTTAGAAGAGGACGGAACACTGAAGCTTTCTTT. Encoded protein: CASSLRRGRNTEAFF. Complete variable domain (other parts from reference TRBV7-2 and TRBJ1-1): GAGVSQSPSNKVTEKGKDVELRCDPISGHTALYWYRQSLGQGLEFLIYFQGNSAPDKSGLPSDRFSAERTGGSVSTLTIQRTQQEDSAVYLCASSLRRGRNTEAFFGQGTRLTVV.

In its sample, this clonotype was seen a few times. J is TRBJ2-3 and V is TRBV9; D is possibly TRBD2 (6 bases). The CDR3 contains 18 residues. Germline V gives CDR1 SGDLS, CDR2 YYNGEE. Between the trimmed V and J ends, which lost 1 base and 0 bases, there was a span of 18 bases. The CDR3 DNA reads as TGTGCCAGCAGCGTAACTACAGGACGCCGGGAGAGCACAGATACGCAGTATTTT. Amino acids: CASSVTTGRRESTDTQYF.

This clonotype has more than one count but fewer than ten. The chain carries TRBV28 and TRBJ2-7, with D perhaps TRBD1 (6 bases). Looked up from germline, CDR1 is MDHEN and CDR2 is SYDVKM. Trimming cost V 2 bases and J 0 bases, with 17 bases left between them. CDR3 length equals 17 residues. Here the CDR3 DNA reads TGTGCCAGCAGTTTAACCGTGACAGGTTTGCTCTCCTACGAGCAGTACTTC. This gives the protein CASSLTVTGLLSYEQYF.

There are many counts of this clonotype. V and J are TRBV7-3 and TRBJ2-7; 11 bases are shared with TRBD2. This CDR3 region has 13 residues. The V segment lost 5 bases and the J segment 5 bases; nucleotides outside the gene matches: 2. The germline gives CDR1 SGHTA, CDR2 FQGTGA. CDR3: CASSPSGRNEQYF. CDR3 bases: TGTGCCAGCAGCCCTAGCGGGAGGAACGAGCAGTACTTC.

This sequence joins TRBV7-9 and TRBJ2-3; 9 positions match TRBD1. CDR3 length equals 19 residues. Trimming at V came to 1 base and at J to 6 bases, leaving 17 bases not matched to a gene. The V gene's germline CDR1 is SEHNR and CDR2 FQNEAQ (reference sequence). The CDR3, as DNA: TGTGCCAGCAGCTTAGTTGCGGGGACCGGGACAGGGTTAATTGATACGCAGTATTTT. It translates to CASSLVAGTGTGLIDTQYF.

A word on this clonotype: A much larger clonotype is one base distant, so this may be a read error. The gene calls are TRBV5-3 and TRBJ1-3; D may be TRBD1 (5 bases). TRBV5-3 carries the ORF label, with uncertain function. The CDR3 is 17 residues long. The CDR3 coding sequence is TGTGCCAGCAGCTGGGGCAGCACGGTTCCCTCTGGAAACACCATATATTTT. This gives the protein CASSWGSTVPSGNTIYF.

This chain joins TRBV6-6 and TRBJ2-5; weak D call: TRBD2 (5 bases). V lost 4 bases and J 7 bases, leaving 22 bases between the germline ends. CDR1 is MNHNY, CDR2 SVGAGI, per germline (reference sequence). This CDR3 is 16 amino acids long. The CDR3 here is CASSCSTVGPAGTQYF. DNA for the CDR3: TGTGCCAGCAGTTGCTCAACAGTGGGTCCTGCGGGGACCCAGTACTTC.

Concerning this clonotype itself: At one end, the junction sequence differs from germline, possibly due to a read error. This chain uses TRBV29-1 with TRBJ2-1; 12 nucleotides agree with TRBD2. Germline V gene sequence: CDR1 SQVTM, CDR2 ANQGSEA. The CDR3 is 16 amino acids. In nucleotides, the CDR3 is TGCAGCGTCGAAGATGGGACTAGCGGGCAGGGGGATGAGCAGTTCTTC. Translated: CSVEDGTSGQGDEQFF.

The chain links TRBV6-5 to TRBJ1-6; unclear D gene. Germline lookup yields CDR1 MNHEY and CDR2 SVGAGI. V lost 2 bases and J lost 13, with 12 bases in between. This CDR3 is built from 13 residues. CDR3: CASSYLNPRPLHF. The CDR3 nucleotides are TGTGCCAGCAGTTACCTGAACCCCCGGCCCCTCCACTTT.

This chain connects TRBV12-5 to TRBJ2-5; possibly TRBD1 or TRBD2 for D (6 bases each). Germline V CDR1 and CDR2: LGHNT, FRNRAP. This CDR3 is 15 amino acids long. Trimming stripped 5 bases from V and 3 bases from J, with 16 bases between. As DNA, the CDR3 is TGTGCTAGTGGTGATGCACCGGGGGCCGAAGAGACCCAGTACTTC. Encoded protein: CASGDAPGAEETQYF.

As for this clonotype: A much larger clone lies one base from this, so it may be a read error. The CDR3 loop reads CASRTGQPNTVAFF. CDR3 coding DNA: TGCGCCAGCAGGACAGGACAGCCGAACACTGTAGCTTTCTTT. V is TRBV5-1 and J is TRBJ1-1; tentative D call: TRBD1 (6 bases). Germline CDR1 reads SGHRS; CDR2 reads YFSETQ. This CDR3 is built from 14 residues.

This clonotype was seen many times. The CDR3 coding sequence is TGTGCCAGCAGCAAATACGGAGGGTACGAGCAGTACTTC. Protein sequence: CASSKYGGYEQYF. The J gene is TRBJ2-7, the V gene TRBV21-1; no check of the table's D call, TRBD2, against the DNA was made. TRBV21-1 is termed a pseudogene. The CDR3 loop spans 13 amino acids.

In this sample, this clonotype turned up many times. The rearrangement links TRBV7-9 to TRBJ2-2, with D hard to call. This CDR3 spans 14 amino acids. CDR1 and CDR2 (germline): SEHNR, FQNEAQ (reference sequence). V was shortened by 5 bases and J by 4 bases, with 11 bases between the two germline ends. The CDR3 reads CASSPPGPTGELFF. CDR3 nucleotides: TGTGCCAGCAGCCCCCCAGGTCCCACCGGGGAGCTGTTTTTT.

This clonotype has only a few counts. V gene TRBV27 combines with J gene TRBJ1-1; D is possibly TRBD1 (5 bases). The CDR3 runs to 13 residues. Per germline, CDR1 MNHEY and CDR2 SMNVEV (reference sequence). V lost 0 bases and J 8 bases, leaving 10 bases between the germline ends. For the CDR3, the DNA is TGTGCCAGCAGTTTATCGGGGGTGGGCGAAGCTTTCTTT. This codes for CASSLSGVGEAFF.

The chain links TRBV6-2 or TRBV6-3 to TRBJ2-7; 8 nucleotides line up with TRBD1. CDR3 length: 14 residues. After removal of 6 bases from V and 7 bases from J, the junction contained 11 bases not matched to a gene. CDR1 MNHEY and CDR2 SVGEGT come from the germline V gene. Written as DNA, the CDR3 is TGTGCCAGCAGCTACAGGGGGGACCACTGGGAGCAGTACTTC. Its protein is CASSYRGDHWEQYF.

This clonotype turned up a few times. This chain links TRBV20-1 with TRBJ1-2, with 7 positions matching TRBD1. Germline assignment: CDR1 DFQATT and CDR2 SNEGSKA (reference sequence). The CDR3 sequence is 13 residues long. V lost 1 base and J lost 2; bases outside the gene matches: 1. In DNA, the CDR3 is TGCAGTGCTAGAGCACAGGGGAACTATGGCTACACCTTC. Translating it yields CSARAQGNYGYTF.

The V call is TRBV30, the J call TRBJ2-3; D is unclear. Trimming removed 2 bases at V and 2 bases at J, with 11 bases between. CDR3 length: 14 residues. CDR1 GTSNPN and CDR2 SVGIG come from the germline V gene (reference sequence). The CDR3 spells CAWSSTAITDTQYF. CDR3 in DNA: TGTGCCTGGAGTAGTACCGCTATCACAGATACGCAGTATTTT.

V usage is TRBV5-1 and J usage is TRBJ1-1; D is uncertain. The CDR3 totals 15 residues. The germline gives CDR1 SGHRS, CDR2 YFSETQ. Trimming removed 0 bases from V and 6 bases from J, with 15 bases in between. In DNA, the CDR3 is TGCGCCAGCAGCTTGGCCGGAGGTGAGATGGCTGAAGCTTTCTTT. It encodes CASSLAGGEMAEAFF. The full variable domain, its missing parts supplied by reference TRBV5-1 and TRBJ1-1, is KAGVTQTPRYLIKTRGQQVTLSCSPISGHRSVSWYQQTPGQGLQFLFEYFSETQRNKGNFPGRFSGRQFSNSRSEMNVSTLELGDSALYLCASSLAGGEMAEAFFGQGTRLTVV.

This clonotype was picked up many times. The rearrangement joins TRBV5-7 to TRBJ2-5; 10 bases line up with TRBD2. TRBV5-7 is flagged as an ORF with uncertain function. This CDR3 contains 15 residues. V was clipped by 0 bases and J by 4 bases; unmatched bases: 3. CDR3 sequence: CASSLVAGGGETQYF. The CDR3 nucleotides are TGTGCCAGCAGCTTGGTAGCGGGAGGAGGAGAGACCCAGTACTTC.

This clonotype was seen many times. The J gene is TRBJ1-4, the V gene TRBV15; TRBD1 might be the D (6 bases). In germline, CDR1 is LNHNV, CDR2 YYDKDF (reference sequence). V shed 1 base and J shed 8 bases, with 11 bases lying between them. This CDR3 region has 14 residues. In DNA form, the CDR3 reads TGTGCCACCAGCAGAGCCCAGGGGCGAGAAAAACTGTTTTTT. Encoded protein: CATSRAQGREKLFF.

V and J are TRBV2 and TRBJ2-3; 9 nucleotides match TRBD1. This CDR3 contains 15 residues. Trimming at V came to 6 bases and at J to 1 base, leaving 5 bases not matched to a gene. CDR1 is SNHLY, CDR2 FYNNEI, per germline. The CDR3 DNA reads TGTGCCAGCAGGGGGAGGACAGGGGGCACAGATACGCAGTATTTT. Protein sequence: CASRGRTGGTDTQYF.

Many counts were recorded for this clonotype. This chain links TRBV13 with TRBJ1-1; D is uncertain. Germline values: CDR1 PRHDT, CDR2 FYEKMQ (reference sequence). The CDR3 runs to 14 residues. V was trimmed by 2 bases and J by 8 bases, leaving 15 bases between them. CDR3 protein: CASSLFNSVIEAFF. DNA for the CDR3: TGTGCCAGCAGCTTATTTAACAGCGTGATAGAAGCTTTCTTT.

This clonotype appeared a few times. V and J are TRBV24-1 and TRBJ2-1; a possible D gene is TRBD2 (5 bases). CDR3 length: 17 amino acids. Trimming pared 4 bases from V and 1 base from J, leaving 16 bases between. The germline V gene has CDR1 KGHDR and CDR2 SFDVKD. The CDR3 DNA sequence: TGTGCCACCAGTGAGTCTACAGCTAGAGGGTCCTACAATGAGCAGTTCTTC. Its translation is CATSESTARGSYNEQFF.

In this sample, this clonotype turned up many times. The J gene is TRBJ2-6, the V gene TRBV7-6, with D hard to call. The V gene lost 6 bases and the J gene lost 0 bases, with 6 bases spanning the gap. CDR3 length: 14 amino acids. CDR1 and CDR2 from the germline V gene are SGHVS and FNYEAQ. The DNA for the CDR3 is TGTGCCAGCAGACCTAGCTCTGGGGCCAACGTCCTGACTTTC. Translated, it gives CASRPSSGANVLTF.